These 27 T cell receptor beta chains originate from one sample sequenced in a study of OX40 agonist ivuxolimab in advanced cancers. Library preparation used the immunoSEQ multiplex PCR assay. The source is immuneACCESS, and TCRdb retained only in-frame sequences with V and J called. Part of the clones is not carried over; for the studies checked, unresolved V genes explain less than half of this, and the remainder is unexplained. This sample gives some 86,000 clones in total; around 82% of them show up just once. Jointly, the top ten make up about 4% of the sample. Specimen: CD4+ or CD8+ T cells sorted from blood, collected in a trial of the OX40 agonist ivuxolimab. The receptors derive from an adult with an advanced solid tumor such as melanoma, head and neck, liver or kidney cancer.

The chain links TRBV9 to TRBJ2-2; perhaps TRBD2 as D (6 bases). The CDR3 runs 14 residues. Germline values: CDR1 SGDLS, CDR2 YYNGEE. Trimming shortened V by 0 bases and J by 3 bases, and 6 bases separated the two germline ends. CDR3 region: CASSVGGDTGELFF. The CDR3 nucleotides are TGTGCCAGCAGCGTAGGGGGGGACACCGGGGAGCTGTTTTTT.

This chain uses TRBV28 with TRBJ2-7; D might be TRBD1 (5 bases). V was clipped by 2 bases and J by 2 bases, with 10 bases between them. Germline loops: CDR1 MDHEN, CDR2 SYDVKM. The CDR3 covers 14 residues. The CDR3 bases are TGTGCCAGCAGTTTAGATCAGGGCACCTACGAGCAGTACTTC. This encodes CASSLDQGTYEQYF.

This chain uses TRBV15 with TRBJ2-1, with 8 bases identical to TRBD2. In germline, CDR1 is LNHNV, CDR2 YYDKDF (reference sequence). The CDR3 totals 16 residues. V shed 2 bases and J 5 bases; nucleotides not matched to a gene: 8. CDR3 region: CATSRPELAENNEQFF. As DNA, the CDR3 is TGTGCCACCAGCAGACCCGAACTAGCGGAAAACAATGAGCAGTTCTTC.

This clone was counted a single time. The chain carries TRBV27 and TRBJ2-3; D unresolved. V dropped 5 bases and J dropped 9 bases, with 15 bases sitting between them. This CDR3 has 13 amino acids. Germline V gene lookup returns CDR1 MNHEY and CDR2 SMNVEV (reference sequence). CDR3 sequence: CASSPYFELTQYF. In DNA, the CDR3 is TGTGCCAGCAGTCCCTATTTCGAATTAACGCAGTATTTT.

The gene calls are TRBV11-2 and TRBJ2-7, with 8 bases fitting TRBD1. The V gene's germline CDR1 is SGHAT and CDR2 FQNNGV. This CDR3 spans 18 amino acids. Losses at the gene ends were 5 bases for V and 2 bases for J; bases not matched to a gene: 17. CDR3 protein: CASSPISRRGRNPYEQYF. The CDR3 DNA reads as TGTGCCAGCAGCCCTATTAGTCGCAGGGGGCGCAATCCCTACGAGCAGTACTTC.

The chain joins TRBV6-4 to TRBJ2-1, with 12 bases matching TRBD1. The CDR3 is made up of 18 amino acids. Trimming at V came to 10 bases and at J to 4 bases, leaving 17 bases not matched to a gene. Germline V CDR1 and CDR2: MRHNA, SNTAGT. The CDR3 reads CAIYFRDRGLSRYNEQFF. CDR3 DNA: TGTGCCATCTACTTCCGGGACAGGGGGCTGAGTAGGTACAATGAGCAGTTCTTC.

The chain couples TRBV5-1 to TRBJ2-2; 7 bases agree with TRBD1. After removal of 0 bases from V and 6 bases from J, the junction contained 2 bases not matched to a gene. Germline lookup yields CDR1 SGHRS and CDR2 YFSETQ. The CDR3 totals 14 residues. In DNA form, the CDR3 reads TGCGCCAGCAGCTTGGAGGGGGCGTCCGGGGAGCTGTTTTTT. Encoded protein: CASSLEGASGELFF. The variable domain in full, with the rest retrieved from reference TRBV5-1 and TRBJ2-2, is KAGVTQTPRYLIKTRGQQVTLSCSPISGHRSVSWYQQTPGQGLQFLFEYFSETQRNKGNFPGRFSGRQFSNSRSEMNVSTLELGDSALYLCASSLEGASGELFFGEGSRLTVL.

This chain connects TRBV11-3 to TRBJ2-7, with TRBD1 as a possible D gene (6 bases). This CDR3 contains 14 residues. Trimming pared 3 bases from V and 2 bases from J, leaving 11 bases between. Germline V gene data show CDR1 as SGHNT and CDR2 as YENEEA. The CDR3 loop reads CASSFWDTTYEQYF. The CDR3, as DNA: TGTGCCAGCAGCTTTTGGGACACCACCTACGAGCAGTACTTC.

The V gene is TRBV19, the J gene TRBJ2-3, with 8 bases that match TRBD1. The CDR3 is made up of 15 amino acids. The V segment lost 1 base and the J segment 4 bases; nucleotides outside the gene matches: 4. Germline V CDR1 and CDR2: LNHDA, SQIVND (reference sequence). CDR3 in DNA: TGTGCCAGTAGTATAGGACAGGGGTGGGCAGATACGCAGTATTTT. Its translation is CASSIGQGWADTQYF.

The CDR3 sequence is CAISPLNLAGSSYNEQFF. CDR3 coding DNA: TGTGCCATCAGTCCACTAAACCTGGCCGGGAGTTCCTACAATGAGCAGTTCTTC. The chain is built from TRBV10-3 and TRBJ2-1; the D gene is possibly TRBD2 (6 bases). CDR3 length equals 18 residues. Per germline, CDR1 ENHRY and CDR2 SYGVKD. Trimming removed 5 bases at V and 1 base at J, with 21 bases between.

The chain links TRBV5-1 to TRBJ2-1, with D tentatively TRBD2 (7 bases). V lost 2 bases and J 0 bases, leaving 24 bases between the germline ends. Per germline, CDR1 SGHRS and CDR2 YFSETQ. The CDR3 spans 20 residues. CDR3 DNA sequence: TGCGCCAGCAGCTTCCCCCGGGGGCGGGGGAGGGAGAGCTCCTACAATGAGCAGTTCTTC. Protein sequence: CASSFPRGRGRESSYNEQFF.

The chain carries TRBV28 and TRBJ1-4; 7 nucleotides align to TRBD1. The CDR3 loop spans 15 amino acids. Germline trimming cut 5 bases from V and 11 bases from J; bases unmatched to any gene: 14. Germline values: CDR1 MDHEN, CDR2 SYDVKM. The CDR3 DNA sequence: TGTGCCAGCAGTCCCCATCAGGGGGGCAACAAGAAACTGTTTTTT. Translated: CASSPHQGGNKKLFF. Complete variable domain (other parts from reference TRBV28 and TRBJ1-4): DVKVTQSSRYLVKRTGEKVFLECVQDMDHENMFWYRQDPGLGLRLIYFSYDVKMKEKGDIPEGYSVSREKKERFSLILESASTNQTSMYLCASSPHQGGNKKLFFGSGTQLSVL.

This chain links TRBV5-5 with TRBJ2-7, with 12 bases fitting TRBD2. This CDR3 spans 16 amino acids. V lost 0 bases and J lost 6; bases outside the gene matches: 7. Per germline, CDR1 SGHKS and CDR2 YYEKEE (reference sequence). The CDR3 nucleotides read TGTGCCAGCAGCTTGGGAACTAGCGGGGGGCGGGTCGAGCAGTACTTC. It encodes CASSLGTSGGRVEQYF. The full variable domain, completed using reference TRBV5-5 and TRBJ2-7, is DAGVTQSPTHLIKTRGQQVTLRCSPISGHKSVSWYQQVLGQGPQFIFQYYEKEERGRGNFPDRFSARQFPNYSSELNVNALLLGDSALYLCASSLGTSGGRVEQYFGPGTRLTVT.

This chain uses TRBV9 with TRBJ2-5; TRBD2 matches at 12 bases. The length of the CDR3 is 16 residues. Germline V gene lookup returns CDR1 SGDLS and CDR2 YYNGEE. V gave up 4 bases and J gave up 3 bases; unmatched junction bases: 7. In DNA, the CDR3 is TGTGCCAGCAGCCCCCGGGCTAGCGGGAGGGAAGAGACCCAGTACTTC. Its protein product is CASSPRASGREETQYF.

This sequence joins TRBV5-1 and TRBJ2-3, with 8 bases lining up with TRBD1. J was trimmed by 0 bases and V by 0 bases; bases with no gene match: 0. This CDR3 is built from 15 residues. Germline V gene data show CDR1 as SGHRS and CDR2 as YFSETQ. The CDR3 DNA follows: TGCGCCAGCAGCTTGGGGGACAGGAGCACAGATACGCAGTATTTT. Amino acids: CASSLGDRSTDTQYF.

This chain connects TRBV11-2 to TRBJ2-4, with D possibly being TRBD1 or TRBD2 (5 bases each). V was shortened by 5 bases and J by 8 bases, with 22 bases between the two germline ends. Germline loops: CDR1 SGHAT, CDR2 FQNNGV. CDR3 size: 16 residues. CDR3 nucleotide sequence: TGTGCCAGCAGCGCTCAGGGAGAAGGGGCCAAGGACATTCAGTACTTC. Protein product: CASSAQGEGAKDIQYF. The full variable domain, with the rest looked up from reference TRBV11-2 and TRBJ2-4, is EAGVAQSPRYKIIEKRQSVAFWCNPISGHATLYWYQQILGQGPKLLIQFQNNGVVDDSQLPKDRFSAERLKGVDSTLKIQPAKLEDSAVYLCASSAQGEGAKDIQYFGAGTRLSVL.

The chain recombines TRBV4-3 with TRBJ2-7, with 7 bases fitting TRBD2. CDR1 is LGHNA, CDR2 YSLEER, per germline. With 4 bases clipped from V and 2 bases from J, the junction kept 8 bases outside the gene matches. This CDR3 has 15 amino acids. The chain's CDR3 is CASSRSPGGAYEQYF. In DNA, the CDR3 is TGCGCCAGCAGCCGTTCGCCTGGGGGGGCCTACGAGCAGTACTTC.

The chain uses TRBV18 and TRBJ2-7, with 11 positions matching TRBD2. The V gene's germline CDR1 is KGHSH and CDR2 LQKENI. This CDR3 is 18 amino acids long. Trimming at V came to 2 bases and at J to 4 bases, leaving 13 bases not matched to a gene. The CDR3 region is CASSPLAGGYLTIYEQYF. In DNA, the CDR3 is TGTGCCAGCTCACCATTAGCGGGAGGGTATCTTACAATTTACGAGCAGTACTTC. The complete variable domain, with remaining parts taken from reference TRBV18 and TRBJ2-7, reads NAGVMQNPRHLVRRRGQEARLRCSPMKGHSHVYWYRQLPEEGLKFMVYLQKENIIDESGMPKERFSAEFPKEGPSILRIQQVVRGDSAAYFCASSPLAGGYLTIYEQYFGPGTRLTVT.

This clone occurred once. The chain is built from TRBV4-1 and TRBJ2-7; D is ambiguous. V lost 0 bases and J lost 5, with 11 bases in between. Germline values: CDR1 MGHRA, CDR2 YSYEKL. The CDR3 length is 14 residues. The CDR3 reads CASSQEGSPDEQYF. The CDR3 nucleotides are TGCGCCAGCAGCCAAGAGGGCAGTCCCGACGAGCAGTACTTC.

The chain is built from TRBV28 and TRBJ2-2, with TRBD2 matching over 8 bases. The trim removed 5 bases at V and 3 bases at J, leaving 11 bases unmatched. CDR3 size: 17 residues. Germline CDR1 MDHEN, CDR2 SYDVKM. The CDR3 sequence: CASSPAGGGRYTGELFF. The CDR3 coding sequence is TGTGCCAGCAGTCCCGCGGGGGGTGGAAGGTACACCGGGGAGCTGTTTTTT.

The chain has TRBV9 and TRBJ2-3, with 8 nucleotides matching TRBD2. From germline, CDR1 is SGDLS and CDR2 YYNGEE. The V and J ends lost 5 bases and 0 bases, in that order; junction bases with no gene match: 8. The CDR3 totals 16 residues. CDR3 sequence (DNA): TGTGCCAGCAGTGGAGAGGCGGGAGGAAGCACAGATACGCAGTATTTT. It yields the protein CASSGEAGGSTDTQYF.

CDR3 in DNA: TGTGCCAGCAGCGTAAATGACTACTTCTACAATGAGCAGTTCTTC. Amino acid sequence: CASSVNDYFYNEQFF. The chain employs TRBV9 and TRBJ2-1; the D gene is possibly TRBD2 (5 bases). The CDR3 is 15 amino acids. In germline, CDR1 is SGDLS, CDR2 YYNGEE. Deletions cut 1 base from V and 3 bases from J, with 11 bases between.

The chain uses TRBV5-6 and TRBJ2-2; 12 bases fit TRBD2. V dropped 4 bases and J dropped 5; count of bases not matched to a gene: 3. The CDR3 sequence is 15 residues long. The germline CDR1 and CDR2 sequences are SGHDT and YYEEEE. The chain's CDR3 is CASSGLAGGTGELFF. DNA for the CDR3: TGTGCCAGCAGCGGCCTAGCGGGAGGGACCGGGGAGCTGTTTTTT. Full variable domain (rest looked up from reference TRBV5-6 and TRBJ2-2): DAGVTQSPTHLIKTRGQQVTLRCSPKSGHDTVSWYQQALGQGPQFIFQYYEEEERQRGNFPDRFSGHQFPNYSSELNVNALLLGDSALYLCASSGLAGGTGELFFGEGSRLTVL.

On this clone: Other DNA sequences of this sample code for an identical CDR3. J is TRBJ2-3 and V is TRBV5-1, with D possibly being TRBD2 (5 bases). The CDR3 extends over 14 amino acids. CDR1 SGHRS and CDR2 YFSETQ come from the germline V gene. V was trimmed by 0 bases and J by 3 bases, leaving 8 bases between them. CDR3 sequence reads: CASSLDLATDTQYF. The CDR3 nucleotides read TGCGCCAGCAGCTTGGATCTAGCAACAGATACGCAGTATTTT. The full variable domain, its missing parts supplied by reference TRBV5-1 and TRBJ2-3, is KAGVTQTPRYLIKTRGQQVTLSCSPISGHRSVSWYQQTPGQGLQFLFEYFSETQRNKGNFPGRFSGRQFSNSRSEMNVSTLELGDSALYLCASSLDLATDTQYFGPGTRLTVL.

The count of this clone is one. The chain recombines TRBV4-2 with TRBJ2-5; no clear D. The V gene's germline CDR1 is LGHNA and CDR2 YNFKEQ. Trimming cost V 0 bases and J 1 base, with 9 bases left between them. The CDR3 contains 15 residues. The CDR3 loop is CASSQEAEIQETQYF. CDR3 DNA: TGTGCCAGCAGCCAAGAGGCAGAAATCCAAGAGACCCAGTACTTC.

V gene TRBV27 combines with J gene TRBJ2-3; the D gene is possibly TRBD1 (6 bases). V was shortened by 4 bases and J by 2 bases, with 13 bases between the two germline ends. Germline CDR1 reads MNHEY; CDR2 reads SMNVEV (reference sequence). The CDR3 totals 15 residues. This chain's CDR3 is CASSSIQGITDTQYF. DNA for the CDR3: TGTGCCAGCAGTTCGATACAGGGTATCACAGATACGCAGTATTTT.

The chain links TRBV7-9 to TRBJ2-7, with D perhaps given as TRBD1 or TRBD2 (6 bases each). Looked up from germline, CDR1 is SEHNR and CDR2 is FQNEAQ (reference sequence). CDR3 length: 18 residues. Trimming left V 0 bases short and J 1 base short, with 19 bases between. The CDR3 sequence: CASSLAGVRGARSYEQYF. CDR3 DNA sequence: TGTGCCAGCAGCTTAGCGGGGGTTAGGGGGGCGCGTTCCTACGAGCAGTACTTC. The variable domain in full, with the rest retrieved from reference TRBV7-9 and TRBJ2-7, is DTGVSQNPRHKITKRGQNVTFRCDPISEHNRLYWYRQTLGQGPEFLTYFQNEAQLEKSRLLSDRFSAERPKGSFSTLEIQRTEQGDSAMYLCASSLAGVRGARSYEQYFGPGTRLTVT.